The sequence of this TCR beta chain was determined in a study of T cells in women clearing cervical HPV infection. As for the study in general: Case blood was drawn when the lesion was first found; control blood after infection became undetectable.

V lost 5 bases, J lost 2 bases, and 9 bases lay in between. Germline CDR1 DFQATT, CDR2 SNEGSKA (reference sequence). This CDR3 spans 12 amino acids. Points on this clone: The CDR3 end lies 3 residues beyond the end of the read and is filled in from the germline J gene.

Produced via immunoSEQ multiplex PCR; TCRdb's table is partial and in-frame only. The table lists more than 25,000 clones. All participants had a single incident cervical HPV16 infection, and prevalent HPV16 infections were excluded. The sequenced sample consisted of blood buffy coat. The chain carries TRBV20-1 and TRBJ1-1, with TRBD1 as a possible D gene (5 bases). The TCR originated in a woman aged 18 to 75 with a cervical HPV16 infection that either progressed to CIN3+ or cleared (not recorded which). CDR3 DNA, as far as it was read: TGCAGTGCTGCGACAGAAAACACTGAA. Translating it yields CSAATENTE. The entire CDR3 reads CSAATENTEAFF.